This T cell receptor (beta chain) was retrieved from a study of identical twins. TCRdb independently ran MiXCR on the 5' RACE reads; one entry per CDR3 protein. The data contain hundreds of thousands of distinct CDR3 sequences, around an eighth of them singletons. This clonotype was counted a few times. The junction shows a germline mismatch at one end, possibly a read error. Germline values: CDR1 MNHNS, CDR2 SASEGT. The CDR3 is made up of 14 amino acids. The data were also submitted as part of a second study, on yellow fever vaccine responses in identical twins.

Specimen: CD8+ T cells sorted from blood. The source is a woman aged 18-35 years in good health. V gene TRBV6-1 combines with J gene TRBJ2-7; unclear D gene. This CDR3 is CASSEDGSGRWQYF. CDR3 nucleotides: TGTGCCAGCAGCGAAGACGGGTCTGGTCGGTGGCAGTACTTC.